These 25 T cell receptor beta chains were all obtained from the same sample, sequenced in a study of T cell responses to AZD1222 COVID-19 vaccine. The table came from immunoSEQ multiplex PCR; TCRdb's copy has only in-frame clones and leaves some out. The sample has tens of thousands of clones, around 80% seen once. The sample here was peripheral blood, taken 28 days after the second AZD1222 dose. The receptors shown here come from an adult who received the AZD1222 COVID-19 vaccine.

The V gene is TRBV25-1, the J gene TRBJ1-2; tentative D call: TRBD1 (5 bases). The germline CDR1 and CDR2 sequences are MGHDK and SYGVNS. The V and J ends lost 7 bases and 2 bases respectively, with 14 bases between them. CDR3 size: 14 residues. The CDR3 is CASTSAGTNYGYTF. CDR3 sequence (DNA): TGTGCCAGCACCTCAGCTGGGACGAACTATGGCTACACCTTC.

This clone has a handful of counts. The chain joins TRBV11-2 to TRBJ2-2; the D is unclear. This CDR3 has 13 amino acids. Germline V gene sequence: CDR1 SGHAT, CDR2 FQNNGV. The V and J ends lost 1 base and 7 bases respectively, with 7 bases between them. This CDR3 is CASSLVRGGELFF. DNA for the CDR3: TGTGCCAGCAGCTTAGTGAGAGGCGGGGAGCTGTTTTTT.

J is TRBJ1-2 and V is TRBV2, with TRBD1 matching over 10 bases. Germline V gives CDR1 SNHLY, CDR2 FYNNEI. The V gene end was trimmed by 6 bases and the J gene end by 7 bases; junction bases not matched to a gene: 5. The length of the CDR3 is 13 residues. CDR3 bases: TGTGCCAGCAGAAGCGACAGGGGGCTTGGCTACACCTTC. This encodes CASRSDRGLGYTF.

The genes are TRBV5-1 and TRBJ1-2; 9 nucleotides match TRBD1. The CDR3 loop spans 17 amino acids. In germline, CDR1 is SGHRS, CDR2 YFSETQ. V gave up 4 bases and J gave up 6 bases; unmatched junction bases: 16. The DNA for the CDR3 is TGCGCCAGCAGCCTTGGACAGGGGCCCACCTTTTCTGATGGCTACACCTTC. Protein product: CASSLGQGPTFSDGYTF.

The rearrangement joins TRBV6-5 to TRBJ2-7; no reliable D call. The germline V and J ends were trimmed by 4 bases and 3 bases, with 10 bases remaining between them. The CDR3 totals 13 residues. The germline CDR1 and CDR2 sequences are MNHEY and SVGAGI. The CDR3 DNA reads TGTGCCAGCAGTTCCACGGGTAACTACGAGCAGTACTTC. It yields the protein CASSSTGNYEQYF.

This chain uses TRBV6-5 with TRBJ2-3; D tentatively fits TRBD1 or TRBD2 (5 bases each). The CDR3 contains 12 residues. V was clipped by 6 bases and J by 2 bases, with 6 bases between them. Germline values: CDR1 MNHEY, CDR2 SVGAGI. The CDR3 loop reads CASRGVTDTQYF. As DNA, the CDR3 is TGTGCCAGCAGGGGGGTCACAGATACGCAGTATTTT.

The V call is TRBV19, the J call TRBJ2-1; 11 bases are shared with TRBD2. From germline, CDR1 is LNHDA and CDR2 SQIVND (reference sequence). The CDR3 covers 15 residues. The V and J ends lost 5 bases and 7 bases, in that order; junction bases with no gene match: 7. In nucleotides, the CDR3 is TGTGCCAGTAGTGTTGCTAGCGGGGGGCCAAATGAGCAGTTCTTC. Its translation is CASSVASGGPNEQFF. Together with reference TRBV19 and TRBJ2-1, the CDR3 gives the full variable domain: DGGITQSPKYLFRKEGQNVTLSCEQNLNHDAMYWYRQDPGQGLRLIYYSQIVNDFQKGDIAEGYSVSREKKESFPLTVTSAQKNPTAFYLCASSVASGGPNEQFFGPGTRLTVL.

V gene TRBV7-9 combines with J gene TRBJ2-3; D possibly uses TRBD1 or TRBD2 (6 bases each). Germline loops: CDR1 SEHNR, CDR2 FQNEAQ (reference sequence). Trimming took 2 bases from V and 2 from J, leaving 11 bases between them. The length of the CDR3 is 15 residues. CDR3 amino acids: CASSLMTGATDTQYF. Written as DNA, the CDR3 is TGTGCCAGCAGCTTAATGACGGGGGCCACAGATACGCAGTATTTT.

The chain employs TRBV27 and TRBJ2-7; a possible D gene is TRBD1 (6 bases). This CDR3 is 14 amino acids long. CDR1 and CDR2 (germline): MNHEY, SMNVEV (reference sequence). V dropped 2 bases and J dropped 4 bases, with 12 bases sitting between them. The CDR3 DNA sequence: TGTGCCAGCAGTTTAAAGGCAGGGACATACGAGCAGTACTTC. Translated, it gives CASSLKAGTYEQYF.

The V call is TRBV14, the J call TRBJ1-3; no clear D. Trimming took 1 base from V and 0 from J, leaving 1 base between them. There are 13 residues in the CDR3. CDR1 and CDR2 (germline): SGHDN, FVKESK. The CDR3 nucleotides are TGTGCCAGCAGCCAAGGCTCTGGAAACACCATATATTTT. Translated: CASSQGSGNTIYF.

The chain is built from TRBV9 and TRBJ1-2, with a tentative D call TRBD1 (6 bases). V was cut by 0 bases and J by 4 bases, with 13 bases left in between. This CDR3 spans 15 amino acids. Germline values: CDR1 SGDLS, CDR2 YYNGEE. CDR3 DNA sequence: TGTGCCAGCAGCGTAGGGGGTTCGGGGGCCTATGGCTACACCTTC. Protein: CASSVGGSGAYGYTF. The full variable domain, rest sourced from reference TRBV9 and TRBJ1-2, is DSGVTQTPKHLITATGQRVTLRCSPRSGDLSVYWYQQSLDQGLQFLIQYYNGEERAKGNILERFSAQQFPDLHSELNLSSLELGDSALYFCASSVGGSGAYGYTFGSGTRLTVV.

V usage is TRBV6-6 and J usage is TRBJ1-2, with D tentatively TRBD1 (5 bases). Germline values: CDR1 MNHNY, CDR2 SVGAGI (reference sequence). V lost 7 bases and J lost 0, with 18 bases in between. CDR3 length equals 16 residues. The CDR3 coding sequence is TGTGCCAGCAACCCATCGGGACGGCCGACTAACTATGGCTACACCTTC. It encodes CASNPSGRPTNYGYTF.

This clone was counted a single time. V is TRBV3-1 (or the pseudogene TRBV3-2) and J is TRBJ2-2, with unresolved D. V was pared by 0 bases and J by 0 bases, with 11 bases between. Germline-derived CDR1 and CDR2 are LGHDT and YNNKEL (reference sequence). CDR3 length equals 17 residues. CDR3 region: CASSQDPWYANTGELFF. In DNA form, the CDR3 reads TGTGCCAGCAGCCAAGATCCCTGGTACGCGAACACCGGGGAGCTGTTTTTT.

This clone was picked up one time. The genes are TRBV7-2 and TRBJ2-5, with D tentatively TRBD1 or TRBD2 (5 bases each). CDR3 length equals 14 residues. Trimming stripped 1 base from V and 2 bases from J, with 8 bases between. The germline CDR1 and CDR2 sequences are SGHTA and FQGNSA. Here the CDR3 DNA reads TGTGCCAGCAGCTTAGAATGGGGGCAAGAGACCCAGTACTTC. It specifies CASSLEWGQETQYF.

In DNA form, the CDR3 reads TGTGCCAGCAGTTTACCCTCCGGACAGGGGGCGAACTACGAGCAGTACTTC. It is translated as CASSLPSGQGANYEQYF. The chain recombines TRBV28 with TRBJ2-7; 11 nucleotides line up with TRBD1. Germline V gene lookup returns CDR1 MDHEN and CDR2 SYDVKM. The CDR3 has 17 amino acids. Germline trimming cut 2 bases from V and 3 bases from J; bases unmatched to any gene: 9. The full variable domain, its missing parts supplied by reference TRBV28 and TRBJ2-7, is DVKVTQSSRYLVKRTGEKVFLECVQDMDHENMFWYRQDPGLGLRLIYFSYDVKMKEKGDIPEGYSVSREKKERFSLILESASTNQTSMYLCASSLPSGQGANYEQYFGPGTRLTVT.

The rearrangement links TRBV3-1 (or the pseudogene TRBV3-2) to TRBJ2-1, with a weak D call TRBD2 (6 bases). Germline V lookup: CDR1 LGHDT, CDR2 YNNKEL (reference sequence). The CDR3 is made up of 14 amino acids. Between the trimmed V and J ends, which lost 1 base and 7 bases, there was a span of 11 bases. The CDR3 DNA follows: TGTGCCAGCAGCCAAGTGGAGGGGCCGAATGAGCAGTTCTTC. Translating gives CASSQVEGPNEQFF.

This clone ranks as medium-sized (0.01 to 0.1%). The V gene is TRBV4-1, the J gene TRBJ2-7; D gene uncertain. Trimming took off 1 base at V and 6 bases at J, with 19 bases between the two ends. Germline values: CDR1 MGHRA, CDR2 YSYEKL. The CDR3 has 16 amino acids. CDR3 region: CASSQGPGLVPLEQYF. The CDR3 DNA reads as TGCGCCAGCAGCCAAGGTCCAGGCCTCGTCCCACTCGAGCAGTACTTC.

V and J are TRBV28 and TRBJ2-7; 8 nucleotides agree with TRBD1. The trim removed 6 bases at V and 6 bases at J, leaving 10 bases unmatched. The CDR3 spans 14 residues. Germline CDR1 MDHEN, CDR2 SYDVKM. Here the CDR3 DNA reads TGTGCCAGCAGACCCAGGACAGGGACAGGCGAGCAGTACTTC. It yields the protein CASRPRTGTGEQYF.

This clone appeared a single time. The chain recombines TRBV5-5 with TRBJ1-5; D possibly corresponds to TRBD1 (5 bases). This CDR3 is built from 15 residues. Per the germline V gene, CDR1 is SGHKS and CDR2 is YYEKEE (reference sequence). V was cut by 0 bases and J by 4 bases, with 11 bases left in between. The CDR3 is CASSLVGAPNQPQHF. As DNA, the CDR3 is TGTGCCAGCAGCTTGGTTGGGGCACCAAATCAGCCCCAGCATTTT.

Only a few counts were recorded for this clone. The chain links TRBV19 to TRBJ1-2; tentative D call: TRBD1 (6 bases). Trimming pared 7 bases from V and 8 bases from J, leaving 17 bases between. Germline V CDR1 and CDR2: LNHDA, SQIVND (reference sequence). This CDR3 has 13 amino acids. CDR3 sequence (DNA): TGTGCCAGTAAGCTACTCAGGGGAGGAGGCTACACCTTC. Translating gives CASKLLRGGGYTF. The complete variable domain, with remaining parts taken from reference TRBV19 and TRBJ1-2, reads DGGITQSPKYLFRKEGQNVTLSCEQNLNHDAMYWYRQDPGQGLRLIYYSQIVNDFQKGDIAEGYSVSREKKESFPLTVTSAQKNPTAFYLCASKLLRGGGYTFGSGTRLTVV.

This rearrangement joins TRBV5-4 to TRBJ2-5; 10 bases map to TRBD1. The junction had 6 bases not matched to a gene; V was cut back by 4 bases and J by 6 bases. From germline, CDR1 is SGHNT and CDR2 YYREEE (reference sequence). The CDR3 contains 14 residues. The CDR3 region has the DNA TGTGCCAGCAGCAGCGCGGGACAGGGGAAGACCCAGTACTTC. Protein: CASSSAGQGKTQYF.

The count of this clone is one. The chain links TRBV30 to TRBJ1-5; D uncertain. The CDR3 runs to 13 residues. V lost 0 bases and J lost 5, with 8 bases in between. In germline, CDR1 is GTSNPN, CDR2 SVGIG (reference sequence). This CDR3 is CAWSVGGDQPQHF. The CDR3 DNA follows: TGTGCCTGGAGTGTTGGAGGAGATCAGCCCCAGCATTTT.

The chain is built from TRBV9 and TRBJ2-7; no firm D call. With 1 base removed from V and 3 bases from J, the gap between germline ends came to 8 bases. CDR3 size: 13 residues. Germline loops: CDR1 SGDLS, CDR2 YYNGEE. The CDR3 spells CASSVSPYYEQYF. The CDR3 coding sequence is TGTGCCAGCAGCGTATCCCCCTACTACGAGCAGTACTTC.

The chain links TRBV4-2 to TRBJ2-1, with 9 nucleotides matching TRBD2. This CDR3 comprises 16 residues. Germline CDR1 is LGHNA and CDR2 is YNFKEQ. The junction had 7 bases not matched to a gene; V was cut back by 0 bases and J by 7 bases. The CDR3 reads CASSQDERGGGNEQFF. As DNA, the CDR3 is TGTGCCAGCAGCCAAGATGAGCGCGGGGGGGGGAATGAGCAGTTCTTC.

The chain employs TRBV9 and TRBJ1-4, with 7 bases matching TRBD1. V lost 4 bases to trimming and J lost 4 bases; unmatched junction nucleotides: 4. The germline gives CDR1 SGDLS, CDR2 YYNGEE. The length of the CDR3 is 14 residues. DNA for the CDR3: TGTGCCAGCAGCACGGGACAGTTTAATGAAAAACTGTTTTTT. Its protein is CASSTGQFNEKLFF. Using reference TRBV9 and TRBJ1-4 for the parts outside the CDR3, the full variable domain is DSGVTQTPKHLITATGQRVTLRCSPRSGDLSVYWYQQSLDQGLQFLIQYYNGEERAKGNILERFSAQQFPDLHSELNLSSLELGDSALYFCASSTGQFNEKLFFGSGTQLSVL.